A selection of T cell receptor beta chains follows, all from one sample in a study of CD4 T cells in relation to SARS-CoV-2 and coronaviruses. The repertoire was sequenced with immunoSEQ multiplex PCR; TCRdb's copy has only in-frame clones and lacks some. The profile covers some 64,000 clones, with 85% to 95% appearing a single time and approximately 0.15% taken by the ten largest. Source material: naive CD4+ T cells from PBMCs. All receptors derive from a human donor in good health. CDR3s include the opening cysteine and the closing phenylalanine or tryptophan. Fields, in order: D gene, J gene, V gene, clone size, CDR3 DNA, CDR3 protein. D genes are given only for firm matches. Not all rows give a size; the values are once, few, many and, for expanded clones, a class.

D: NA
J: TRBJ2-3
V: TRBV14
size: NA
DNA: TGTGCCAGCAGCCAAGTTCGGGCTCGCACAGATACGCAGTATTTT
CDR3: CASSQVRARTDTQYF

D: NA
J: TRBJ1-2
V: TRBV24-1
size: NA
DNA: TGTGCCACCAGTGATCCCGACTTGGGCTACACCTTC
CDR3: CATSDPDLGYTF

D: NA
J: TRBJ1-6
V: TRBV14
size: NA
DNA: TGTGCCAGCAGCCAAGATCAGGGGCTTTCACCCCTCCACTTT
CDR3: CASSQDQGLSPLHF

D: TRBD2
J: TRBJ2-1
V: TRBV25-1
size: NA
DNA: TGTGCCAGCAGTCCCCGACTAGCTATAGGCCACAATGAGCAGTTCTTC
CDR3: CASSPRLAIGHNEQFF

D: NA
J: TRBJ1-2
V: TRBV9
size: NA
DNA: TGTGCCAGCAGCGTAGATGGGGCAGGCGGCTACACCTTC
CDR3: CASSVDGAGGYTF

D: TRBD1
J: TRBJ1-5
V: TRBV19
size: NA
DNA: TGTGCCAGTACCGGGACAGGAAATCAGCCCCAGCATTTT
CDR3: CASTGTGNQPQHF

D: NA
J: TRBJ2-7
V: TRBV28
size: NA
DNA: TGTGCCAGCAGTCCGCCGGGGGCGGGCTCCTACGAGCAGTACTTC
CDR3: CASSPPGAGSYEQYF

D: NA
J: TRBJ1-4
V: TRBV3-1/TRBV3-2
size: NA
DNA: TGTGCCAGCAGCCAAGTACGAAACAGGGCTCCAACTAATGAAAAACTGTTTTTT
CDR3: CASSQVRNRAPTNEKLFF

D: NA
J: TRBJ1-1
V: TRBV7-2
size: NA
DNA: TGTGCCAGCAGCTTACGGTACACTGAAGCTTTCTTT
CDR3: CASSLRYTEAFF

D: TRBD1
J: TRBJ1-2
V: TRBV9
size: NA
DNA: TGTGCCAGCAGCGTAGTGGACAGGGGACGAAACTATGGCTACACCTTC
CDR3: CASSVVDRGRNYGYTF

D: NA
J: TRBJ1-5
V: TRBV5-1
size: few
DNA: TGCGCCAGCAGCTTGGGAGGGTCTAGCAATCAGCCCCAGCATTTT
CDR3: CASSLGGSSNQPQHF

D: NA
J: TRBJ2-7
V: TRBV3-1/TRBV3-2
size: NA
DNA: TGTGCCAGCCTAGACGGGGGGCGACGCGAGCAGTACTTC
CDR3: CASLDGGRREQYF

D: TRBD1
J: TRBJ1-1
V: TRBV28
size: NA
DNA: TGTGCCAGCCTAACAGGGGGCTTTGAAGCTTTCTTT
CDR3: CASLTGGFEAFF

D: NA
J: TRBJ2-5
V: TRBV30
size: NA
DNA: TGTGCCTGGAGTGTAGTTGGTACAGTTCAAGAGACCCAGTACTTC
CDR3: CAWSVVGTVQETQYF

D: NA
J: TRBJ1-3
V: TRBV6-1
size: NA
DNA: TGTGCCAGCAGTGAAGCTTCCGGGGGGCTGACTGGAAACACCATATATTTT
CDR3: CASSEASGGLTGNTIYF

D: NA
J: TRBJ2-7
V: TRBV11-2
size: NA
DNA: TGTGCCAGCAGCTCCAGGGTCCTATTGGGGGAGCAGTACTTC
CDR3: CASSSRVLLGEQYF

D: NA
J: TRBJ2-1
V: TRBV7-9
size: NA
DNA: TGTGCCAGCATCCGGGGATACGGTGGGTTCTTC
CDR3: CASIRGYGGFF

D: NA
J: TRBJ2-1
V: TRBV28
size: once
DNA: TGTGCCACCCAGGGCAATGAGCAGTTCTTC
CDR3: CATQGNEQFF

D: NA
J: TRBJ1-6
V: TRBV19
size: few
DNA: TGTGCAAGTAGGCGGAGGTGGAGCGCCTATAATTCACCCCTCCACTTT
CDR3: CASRRRWSAYNSPLHF

D: TRBD1
J: TRBJ1-1
V: TRBV7-8
size: NA
DNA: TGTGCCAGCAGCACAAACAGGGGTGGGACTGAAGCTTTCTTT
CDR3: CASSTNRGGTEAFF

D: TRBD1
J: TRBJ2-2
V: TRBV7-9
size: few
DNA: TGTGCCAGCAGCTTAGAAAGGGGGCGCGGAACCGGGGAGCTGTTTTTT
CDR3: CASSLERGRGTGELFF

D: TRBD1
J: TRBJ2-7
V: TRBV5-4
size: NA
DNA: TGTGCCAGCAGCTCCGGACAGGGTGTCTCCTACGAGCAGTACTTC
CDR3: CASSSGQGVSYEQYF